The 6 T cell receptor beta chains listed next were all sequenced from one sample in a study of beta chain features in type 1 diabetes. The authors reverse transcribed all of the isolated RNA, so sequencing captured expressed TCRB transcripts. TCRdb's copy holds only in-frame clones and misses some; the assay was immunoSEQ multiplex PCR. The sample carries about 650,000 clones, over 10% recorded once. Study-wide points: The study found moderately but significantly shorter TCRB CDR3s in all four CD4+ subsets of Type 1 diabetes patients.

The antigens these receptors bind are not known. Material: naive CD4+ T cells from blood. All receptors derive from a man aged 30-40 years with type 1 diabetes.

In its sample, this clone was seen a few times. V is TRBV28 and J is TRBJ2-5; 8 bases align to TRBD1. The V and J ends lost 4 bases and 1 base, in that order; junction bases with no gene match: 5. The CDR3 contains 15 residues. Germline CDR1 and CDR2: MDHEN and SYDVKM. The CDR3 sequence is CASSSAGTGQETQYF. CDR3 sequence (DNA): TGTGCCAGCAGTTCAGCCGGGACAGGCCAAGAGACCCAGTACTTC.

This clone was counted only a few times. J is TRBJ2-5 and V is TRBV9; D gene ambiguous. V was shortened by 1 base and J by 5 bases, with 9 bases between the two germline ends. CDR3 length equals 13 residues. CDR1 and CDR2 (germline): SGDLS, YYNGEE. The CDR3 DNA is TGTGCCAGCAGCGTAATCTCGGAGGAGACCCAGTACTTC. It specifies CASSVISEETQYF.

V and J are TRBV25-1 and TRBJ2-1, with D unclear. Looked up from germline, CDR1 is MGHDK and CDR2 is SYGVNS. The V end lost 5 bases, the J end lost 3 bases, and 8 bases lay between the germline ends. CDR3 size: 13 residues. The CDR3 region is CASSLQNYNEQFF. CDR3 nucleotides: TGTGCCAGCAGTTTACAGAACTACAATGAGCAGTTCTTC.

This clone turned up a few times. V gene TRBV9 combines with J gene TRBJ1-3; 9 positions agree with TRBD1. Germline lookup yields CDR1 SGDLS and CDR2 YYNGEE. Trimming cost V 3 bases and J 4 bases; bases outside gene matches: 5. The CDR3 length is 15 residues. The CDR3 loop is CASSGDRAIGNTIYF. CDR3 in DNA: TGTGCCAGCAGCGGGGACAGGGCGATCGGAAACACCATATATTTT. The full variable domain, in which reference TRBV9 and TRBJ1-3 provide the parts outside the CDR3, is DSGVTQTPKHLITATGQRVTLRCSPRSGDLSVYWYQQSLDQGLQFLIQYYNGEERAKGNILERFSAQQFPDLHSELNLSSLELGDSALYFCASSGDRAIGNTIYFGEGSWLTVV.

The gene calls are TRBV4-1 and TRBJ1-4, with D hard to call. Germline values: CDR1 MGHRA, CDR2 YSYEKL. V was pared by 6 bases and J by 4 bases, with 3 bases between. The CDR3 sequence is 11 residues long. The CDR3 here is CASSHNEKLFF. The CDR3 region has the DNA TGCGCCAGCAGTCATAATGAAAAACTGTTTTTT.

CDR3 in amino acids: CASSAGSTDTQYF. CDR3 coding DNA: TGTGCCAGCAGCGCCGGGAGCACAGATACGCAGTATTTT. The rearrangement uses TRBV5-4 and TRBJ2-3; no firm D call. Looked up from germline, CDR1 is SGHNT and CDR2 is YYREEE (reference sequence). The CDR3 totals 13 residues. The V gene lost 4 bases and the J gene lost 0 bases, with 6 bases spanning the gap.